The following is a TCR beta chain sequence with its context. Its cognate antigen is unknown. The data are from a study of Ad26.COV2.S vaccination and SARS-CoV-2 variants. Some clones are missing from TCRdb's copy, which holds only in-frame ones; the method was immunoSEQ multiplex PCR. Here the sample spans roughly 420,000 clones, roughly nine tenths being singletons. There are 13 residues in the CDR3. V was clipped by 8 bases and J by 4 bases; unmatched bases: 9. Germline CDR1 reads GTSNPN; CDR2 reads SVGIG (reference sequence). Indicated treatment: roughly 19 received Ad26.COV2.S at low or high dose, single or two shots; 5 received placebo; per-sample allocation not given. It was on day 63 after the first vaccine or placebo injection that samples were taken. An Ad26 vector expressing Wuhan-strain SARS-CoV-2 spike served as the vaccine. Study-wide points: There was reportedly substantial breadth in spike-specific CD8+ and CD4+ T cell responses after vaccination. Similar non-spike TCR breadth was observed in recipients of vaccine and of placebo.

The sequence derives from a person between 18 and 59 years old who received the Ad26.COV2.S COVID-19 vaccine or a placebo. The rearrangement joins TRBV30 to TRBJ1-1, with 8 bases matching TRBD1. The specimen comprised peripheral blood, sampled in a trial of Ad26.COV2.S vaccine versus placebo. The CDR3 loop is CAGSTGVITEAFF. As DNA, the CDR3 is TGTGCCGGATCGACAGGGGTGATCACTGAAGCTTTCTTT.